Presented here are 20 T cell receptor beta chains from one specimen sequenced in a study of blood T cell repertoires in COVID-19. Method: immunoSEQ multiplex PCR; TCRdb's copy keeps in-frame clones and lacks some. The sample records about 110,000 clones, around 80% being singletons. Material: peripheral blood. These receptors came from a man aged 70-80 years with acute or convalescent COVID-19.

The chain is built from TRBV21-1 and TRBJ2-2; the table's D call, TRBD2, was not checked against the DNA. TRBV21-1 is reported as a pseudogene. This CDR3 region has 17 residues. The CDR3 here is CANKEGRRGCHPGELFF. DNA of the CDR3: TGTGCCAACAAAGAGGGAAGGAGGGGTTGTCATCCCGGGGAGCTGTTTTTT.

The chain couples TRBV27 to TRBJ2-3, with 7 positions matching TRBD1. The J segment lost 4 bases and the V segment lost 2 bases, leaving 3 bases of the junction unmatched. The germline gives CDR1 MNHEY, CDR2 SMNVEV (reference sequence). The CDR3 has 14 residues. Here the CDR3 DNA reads TGTGCCAGCAGTTTACAGCAGGGGGCAGATACGCAGTATTTT. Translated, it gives CASSLQQGADTQYF.

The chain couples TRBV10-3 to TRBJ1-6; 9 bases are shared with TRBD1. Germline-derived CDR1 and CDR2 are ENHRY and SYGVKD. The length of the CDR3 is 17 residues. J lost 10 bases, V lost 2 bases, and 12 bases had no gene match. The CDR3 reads CAISEPGQGKITSPLHF. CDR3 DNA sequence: TGTGCCATCAGTGAGCCGGGACAGGGAAAAATCACATCACCCCTCCACTTT.

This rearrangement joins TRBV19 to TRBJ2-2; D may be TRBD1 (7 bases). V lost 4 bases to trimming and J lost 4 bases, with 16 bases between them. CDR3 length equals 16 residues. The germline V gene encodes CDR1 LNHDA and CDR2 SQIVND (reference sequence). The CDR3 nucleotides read TGTGCCAGTAGTAAGGCGGGGACAGATGGCACCGGGGAGCTGTTTTTT. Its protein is CASSKAGTDGTGELFF.

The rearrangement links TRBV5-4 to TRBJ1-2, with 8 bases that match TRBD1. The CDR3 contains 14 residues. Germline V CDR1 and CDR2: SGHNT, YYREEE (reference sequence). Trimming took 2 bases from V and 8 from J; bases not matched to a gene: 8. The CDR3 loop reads CASSLGRGLAGYTF. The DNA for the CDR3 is TGTGCCAGCAGCTTAGGCAGGGGGCTTGCGGGCTACACCTTC.

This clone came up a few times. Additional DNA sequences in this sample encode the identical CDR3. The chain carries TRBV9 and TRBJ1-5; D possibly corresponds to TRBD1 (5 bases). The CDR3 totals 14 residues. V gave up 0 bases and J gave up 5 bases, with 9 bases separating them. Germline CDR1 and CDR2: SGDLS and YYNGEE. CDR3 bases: TGTGCCAGCAGCGTAGACGGGGGAGATCAGCCCCAGCATTTT. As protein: CASSVDGGDQPQHF.

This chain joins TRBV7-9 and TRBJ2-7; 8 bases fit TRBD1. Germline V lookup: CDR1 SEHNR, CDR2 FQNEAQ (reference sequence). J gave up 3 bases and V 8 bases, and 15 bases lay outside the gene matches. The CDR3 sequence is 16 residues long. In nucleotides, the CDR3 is TGTGCCAGCGGCCCAGGGGGCGTGGGGGGTCTCTACGAGCAGTACTTC. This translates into CASGPGGVGGLYEQYF.

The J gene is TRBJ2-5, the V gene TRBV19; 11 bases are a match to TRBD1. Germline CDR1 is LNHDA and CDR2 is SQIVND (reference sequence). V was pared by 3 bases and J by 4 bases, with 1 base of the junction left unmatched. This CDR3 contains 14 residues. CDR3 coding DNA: TGTGCCAGTAGTATGGGACAGGGGGGAGAGACCCAGTACTTC. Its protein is CASSMGQGGETQYF.

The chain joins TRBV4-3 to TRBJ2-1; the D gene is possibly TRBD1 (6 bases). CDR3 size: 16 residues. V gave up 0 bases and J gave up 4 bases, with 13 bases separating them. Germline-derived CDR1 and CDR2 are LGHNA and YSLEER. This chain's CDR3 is CASSQDPTGIYNEQFF. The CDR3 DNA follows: TGCGCCAGCAGCCAAGATCCGACAGGTATATACAATGAGCAGTTCTTC.

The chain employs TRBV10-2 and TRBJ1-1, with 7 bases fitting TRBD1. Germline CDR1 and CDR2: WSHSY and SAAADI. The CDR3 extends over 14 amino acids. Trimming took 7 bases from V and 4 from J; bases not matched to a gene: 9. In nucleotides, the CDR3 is TGCGCCAGCACGGAGACGACAGGGAGCACTGAAGCTTTCTTT. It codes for CASTETTGSTEAFF.

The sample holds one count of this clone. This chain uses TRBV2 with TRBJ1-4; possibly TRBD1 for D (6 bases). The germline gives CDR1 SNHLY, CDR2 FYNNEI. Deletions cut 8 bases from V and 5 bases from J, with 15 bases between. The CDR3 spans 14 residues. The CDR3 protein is CASQGNGRNEKLFF. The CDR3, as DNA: TGTGCCAGCCAGGGGAACGGGAGGAATGAAAAACTGTTTTTT.

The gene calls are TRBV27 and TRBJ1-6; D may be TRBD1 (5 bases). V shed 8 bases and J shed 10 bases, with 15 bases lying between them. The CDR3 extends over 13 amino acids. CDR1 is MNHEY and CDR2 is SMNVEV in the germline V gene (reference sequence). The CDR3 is CASWGRDGSPLHF. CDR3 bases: TGTGCCAGCTGGGGGAGGGACGGGTCACCCCTCCACTTT.

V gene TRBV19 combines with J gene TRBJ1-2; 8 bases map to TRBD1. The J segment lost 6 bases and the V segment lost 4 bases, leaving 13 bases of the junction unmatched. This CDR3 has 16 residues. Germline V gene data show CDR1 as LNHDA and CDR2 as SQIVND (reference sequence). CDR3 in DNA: TGTGCCAGTAGTAGGGAGATGGGCAGGGGGCTCCATGGCTACACCTTC. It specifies CASSREMGRGLHGYTF.

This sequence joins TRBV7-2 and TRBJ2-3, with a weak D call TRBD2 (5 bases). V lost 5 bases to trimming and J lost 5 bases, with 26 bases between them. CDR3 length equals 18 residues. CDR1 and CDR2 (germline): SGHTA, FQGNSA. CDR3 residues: CASSIDSLGPHRGDTQYF. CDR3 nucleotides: TGTGCCAGCAGCATCGATTCCCTCGGGCCCCATCGGGGAGATACGCAGTATTTT. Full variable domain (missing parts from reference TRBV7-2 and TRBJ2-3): GAGVSQSPSNKVTEKGKDVELRCDPISGHTALYWYRQSLGQGLEFLIYFQGNSAPDKSGLPSDRFSAERTGGSVSTLTIQRTQQEDSAVYLCASSIDSLGPHRGDTQYFGPGTRLTVL.

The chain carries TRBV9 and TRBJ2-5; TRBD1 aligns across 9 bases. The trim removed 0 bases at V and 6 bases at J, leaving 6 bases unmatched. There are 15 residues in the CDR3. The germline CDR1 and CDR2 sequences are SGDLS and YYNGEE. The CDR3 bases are TGTGCCAGCAGCGTAGCTGTAGGACAGGGGAAGACCCAGTACTTC. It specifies CASSVAVGQGKTQYF.

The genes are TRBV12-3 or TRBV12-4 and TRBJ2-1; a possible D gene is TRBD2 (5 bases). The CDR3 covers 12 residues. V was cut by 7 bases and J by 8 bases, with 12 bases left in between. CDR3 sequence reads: CASTRELDEQFF. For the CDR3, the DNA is TGTGCCAGCACAAGGGAGCTCGATGAGCAGTTCTTC.

The CDR3 nucleotides are TGCAGCGTTGAACGGCTATTTGGGAGCGATGAGCAGTTCTTC. Its protein is CSVERLFGSDEQFF. The chain has TRBV29-1 and TRBJ2-1, with TRBD2 as a possible D gene (5 bases). This CDR3 is built from 14 residues. Germline V gene data show CDR1 as SQVTM and CDR2 as ANQGSEA. V lost 2 bases, J lost 8 bases, and 16 bases lay in between.

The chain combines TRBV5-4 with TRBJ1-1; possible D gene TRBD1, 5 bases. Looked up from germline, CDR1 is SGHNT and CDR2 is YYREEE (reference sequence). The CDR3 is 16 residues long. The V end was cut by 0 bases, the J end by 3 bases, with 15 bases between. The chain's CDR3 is CASSLGGALGDTEAFF. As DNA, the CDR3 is TGTGCCAGCAGCTTGGGCGGGGCTCTCGGGGACACTGAAGCTTTCTTT.

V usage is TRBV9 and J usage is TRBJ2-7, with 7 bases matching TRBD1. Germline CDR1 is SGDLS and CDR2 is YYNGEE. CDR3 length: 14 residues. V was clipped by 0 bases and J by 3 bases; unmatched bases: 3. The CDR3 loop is CASSVAYRGYEQYF. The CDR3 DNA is TGTGCCAGCAGCGTAGCGTACAGGGGCTACGAGCAGTACTTC.

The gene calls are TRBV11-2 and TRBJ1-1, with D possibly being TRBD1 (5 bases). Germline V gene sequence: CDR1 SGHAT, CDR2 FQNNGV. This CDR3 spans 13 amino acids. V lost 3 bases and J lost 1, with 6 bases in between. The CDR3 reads CASSFQGNTEAFF. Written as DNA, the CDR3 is TGTGCCAGCAGCTTCCAGGGGAACACTGAAGCTTTCTTT.